The present T cell receptor beta chain was sequenced within a study of cytomegalovirus exposure and HLA in healthy donors. Concerning this clone itself: The target antigen is unknown.

The CDR3 sequence is 14 residues long. Germline CDR1 reads SNHLY; CDR2 reads FYNNEI. V was pared by 7 bases and J by 4 bases, with 16 bases between. Study-level points and caveats: Cytomegalovirus association was assigned to 150 to 200 TCR beta chains.

Produced via immunoSEQ multiplex PCR; TCRdb's table is partial and in-frame only. The table records about 160,000 clones, roughly nine tenths of them present only once. Sequenced input: PBMCs. The TCR comes from a woman in her late teens or twenties in good health and CMV-seropositive. The chain carries TRBV2 and TRBJ1-2; D is perhaps TRBD1 (6 bases). Here the CDR3 reads CASIGSGASYGYTF. In nucleotides, the CDR3 is TGTGCCAGCATTGGGTCAGGGGCTTCCTATGGCTACACCTTC.